The 14 T cell receptor beta chains below all came from one sample that was sequenced in a study of early T cells in non-severe SARS-CoV-2 infection. TCRdb reanalysed the 5' RACE reads using MiXCR and keeps one entry per CDR3 protein. This table has around 19,000 distinct CDR3 sequences, over 5% appearing once. Sequencing was performed on whole blood. These receptors were obtained from an adult who was a healthcare worker with PCR-confirmed SARS-CoV-2 infection or an uninfected control (not recorded which).

In this sample, this clonotype turned up a few times. V gene TRBV7-6 combines with J gene TRBJ1-6; D is unclear. The CDR3 is 14 residues long. Germline-derived CDR1 and CDR2 are SGHVS and FNYEAQ. V was clipped by 1 base and J by 6 bases, with 7 bases between them. The CDR3 is CASSLGVPNSPLHF. DNA of the CDR3: TGTGCCAGCAGCTTAGGAGTTCCTAATTCACCCCTCCACTTT.

This clonotype has at least ten counts. The chain couples TRBV28 to TRBJ1-2; 8 nucleotides match TRBD1. Germline V gene sequence: CDR1 MDHEN, CDR2 SYDVKM. The CDR3 has 14 amino acids. The V and J ends lost 2 bases and 4 bases, in that order; junction bases with no gene match: 3. The CDR3, as DNA: TGTGCCAGCAGTTTAGGGGACAGGATCTATGGCTACACCTTC. Protein sequence: CASSLGDRIYGYTF.

The chain couples TRBV5-4 to TRBJ2-1; the D gene is possibly TRBD2 (6 bases). V was clipped by 3 bases and J by 1 base, with 11 bases between them. Looked up from germline, CDR1 is SGHNT and CDR2 is YYREEE (reference sequence). This CDR3 region has 15 residues. The CDR3 sequence is CASSSTSVSYNEQFF. CDR3 bases: TGTGCCAGCAGCTCGACTAGTGTATCCTACAATGAGCAGTTCTTC.

This clonotype was seen at least ten times. CDR3 sequence: CAWDRGAKNIQYF. The DNA for the CDR3 is TGTGCCTGGGATAGGGGAGCCAAAAACATTCAGTACTTC. This chain joins TRBV30 and TRBJ2-4; the D gene is possibly TRBD1 (5 bases). The CDR3 covers 13 residues. Germline V gene data show CDR1 as GTSNPN and CDR2 as SVGIG (reference sequence). V was cut by 5 bases and J by 0 bases, with 8 bases left in between.

At least ten counts were recorded for this clonotype. The chain links TRBV24-1 to TRBJ2-6; 10 bases match TRBD1. CDR3 size: 19 residues. From germline, CDR1 is KGHDR and CDR2 SFDVKD. Losses at the gene ends were 4 bases for V and 0 bases for J; bases not matched to a gene: 8. CDR3 DNA sequence: TGTGCCACCAGTGACTCACCGGGACAGGGGTTCTCTGGGGCCAACGTCCTGACTTTC. Its protein is CATSDSPGQGFSGANVLTF.

This clonotype appeared many times. The chain recombines TRBV14 with TRBJ2-7; D unclear. V dropped 6 bases and J dropped 0 bases, with 9 bases sitting between them. The CDR3 extends over 13 amino acids. Germline V CDR1 and CDR2: SGHDN, FVKESK. CDR3 sequence reads: CASSPGLSYEQYF. CDR3 nucleotide sequence: TGTGCCAGCAGTCCGGGCCTCTCCTACGAGCAGTACTTC.

This clonotype was counted only a few times. The V call is TRBV20-1, the J call TRBJ2-7; TRBD1 matches 9 bases. The CDR3 has 14 amino acids. The germline V gene has CDR1 DFQATT and CDR2 SNEGSKA (reference sequence). V was clipped by 8 bases and J by 3 bases; unmatched bases: 11. The CDR3 DNA reads as TGCAGTACTGACGCCTGGACAGGGGTCTACGAGCAGTACTTC. Protein sequence: CSTDAWTGVYEQYF.

This clonotype appeared many times. V gene TRBV6-1 combines with J gene TRBJ1-5, with 7 nucleotides matching TRBD1. V trimming: 6 bases; J trimming: 3 bases; junction bases outside the gene matches: 20. CDR3 size: 19 residues. Germline V gives CDR1 MNHNS, CDR2 SASEGT. Here the CDR3 reads CASSPQETGSVAHNQPQHF. CDR3 nucleotides: TGTGCCAGCAGCCCCCAGGAGACAGGGAGTGTGGCCCACAATCAGCCCCAGCATTTT.

This clonotype was recorded many times. The chain has TRBV6-4 and TRBJ2-1; TRBD1 matches 11 bases. The CDR3 has 14 residues. The V gene end was trimmed by 3 bases and the J gene end by 6 bases; junction bases not matched to a gene: 1. Germline values: CDR1 MRHNA, CDR2 SNTAGT. The CDR3 DNA reads as TGTGCCAGCAGTGAAGGGACAGGGGGCAATGAGCAGTTCTTC. This encodes CASSEGTGGNEQFF.

This clonotype was counted a few times. CDR3 region: CASSSYLVGTGYTF. The CDR3 nucleotides read TGTGCCAGCAGTTCCTACCTTGTAGGGACGGGCTACACCTTC. V gene TRBV12-3 or TRBV12-4 combines with J gene TRBJ1-2; TRBD1 is a possible D gene (5 bases). The ends were cut back, 4 bases at V and 8 bases at J, with 17 bases in the middle. This CDR3 is 14 amino acids long.

This clonotype has at least ten counts. The chain recombines TRBV5-1 with TRBJ1-5; D call uncertain. This CDR3 has 14 amino acids. V gave up 5 bases and J gave up 2 bases, with 11 bases separating them. From germline, CDR1 is SGHRS and CDR2 YFSETQ. The CDR3 DNA follows: TGCGCCAGCAGGGGCGGGGTTGGCAATCAGCCCCAGCATTTT. Its protein is CASRGGVGNQPQHF.

By share, this clonotype ranks as medium-sized. The chain combines TRBV30 with TRBJ2-2, with 7 bases fitting TRBD2. V dropped 2 bases and J dropped 3; count of bases not matched to a gene: 6. Germline assignment: CDR1 GTSNPN and CDR2 SVGIG (reference sequence). This CDR3 region has 15 residues. The CDR3 loop is CAWSPAGWDTGELFF. As DNA, the CDR3 is TGTGCCTGGAGTCCAGCGGGGTGGGACACCGGGGAGCTGTTTTTT.

This clonotype was found many times. The chain joins TRBV12-3 or TRBV12-4 to TRBJ2-3; 9 bases agree with TRBD1. V gave up 7 bases and J gave up 1 base; unmatched junction bases: 6. This CDR3 is built from 15 residues. The CDR3 loop reads CASTLDRGGTDTQYF. CDR3 DNA sequence: TGTGCCAGCACCCTGGACAGGGGAGGCACAGATACGCAGTATTTT.

There are many counts of this clonotype. V usage is TRBV28 and J usage is TRBJ2-7; TRBD1 matches at 7 bases. Germline trimming cut 5 bases from V and 6 bases from J; bases unmatched to any gene: 13. CDR1 and CDR2 from the germline V gene are MDHEN and SYDVKM. The length of the CDR3 is 15 residues. CDR3 amino acids: CASSPNRGEGSEQYF. In DNA form, the CDR3 reads TGTGCCAGCAGTCCAAACAGGGGAGAGGGATCCGAGCAGTACTTC.